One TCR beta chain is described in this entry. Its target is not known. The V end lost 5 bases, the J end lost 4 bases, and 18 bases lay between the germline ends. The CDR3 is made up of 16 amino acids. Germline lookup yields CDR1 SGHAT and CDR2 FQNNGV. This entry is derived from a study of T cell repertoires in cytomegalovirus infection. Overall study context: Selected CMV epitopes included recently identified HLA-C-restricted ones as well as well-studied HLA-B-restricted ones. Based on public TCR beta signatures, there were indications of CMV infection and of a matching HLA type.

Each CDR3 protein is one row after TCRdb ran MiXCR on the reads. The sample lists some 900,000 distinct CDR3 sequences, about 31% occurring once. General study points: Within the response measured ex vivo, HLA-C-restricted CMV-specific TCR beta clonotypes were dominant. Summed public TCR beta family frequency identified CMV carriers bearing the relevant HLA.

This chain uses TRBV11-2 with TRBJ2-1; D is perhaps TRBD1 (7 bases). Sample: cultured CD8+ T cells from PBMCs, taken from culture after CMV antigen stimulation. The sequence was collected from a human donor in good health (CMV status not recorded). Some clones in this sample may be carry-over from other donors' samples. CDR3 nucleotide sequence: TGTGCCAGCAGCCCCTGGAGGGGGCGCGAGTACAATGAGCAGTTCTTC. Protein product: CASSPWRGREYNEQFF.